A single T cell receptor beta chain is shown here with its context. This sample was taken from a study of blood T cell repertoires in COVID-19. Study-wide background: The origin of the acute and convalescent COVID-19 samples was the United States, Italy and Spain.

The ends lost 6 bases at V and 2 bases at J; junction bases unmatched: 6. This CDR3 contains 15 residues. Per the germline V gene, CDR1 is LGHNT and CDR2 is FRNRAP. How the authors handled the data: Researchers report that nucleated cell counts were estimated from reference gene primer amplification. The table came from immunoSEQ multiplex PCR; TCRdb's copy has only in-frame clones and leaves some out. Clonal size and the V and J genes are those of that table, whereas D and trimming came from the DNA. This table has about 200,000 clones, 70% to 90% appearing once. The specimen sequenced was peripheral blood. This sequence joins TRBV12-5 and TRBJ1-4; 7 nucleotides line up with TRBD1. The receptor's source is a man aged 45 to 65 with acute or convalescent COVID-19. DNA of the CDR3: TGTGCTAGTGGGGCACAGGGGACCACTAATGAAAAACTGTTTTTT. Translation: CASGAQGTTNEKLFF.